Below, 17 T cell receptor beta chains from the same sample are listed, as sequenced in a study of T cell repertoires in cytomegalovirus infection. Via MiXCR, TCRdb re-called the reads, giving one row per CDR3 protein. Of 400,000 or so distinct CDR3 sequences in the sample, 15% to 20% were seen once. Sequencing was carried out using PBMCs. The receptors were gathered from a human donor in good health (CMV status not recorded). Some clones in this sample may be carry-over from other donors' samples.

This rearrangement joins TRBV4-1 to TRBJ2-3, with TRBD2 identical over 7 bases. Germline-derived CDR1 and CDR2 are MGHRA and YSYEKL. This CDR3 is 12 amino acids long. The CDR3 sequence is CASGRGASTQYF. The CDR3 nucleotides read TGCGCTTCGGGGAGGGGCGCAAGTACGCAGTATTTT.

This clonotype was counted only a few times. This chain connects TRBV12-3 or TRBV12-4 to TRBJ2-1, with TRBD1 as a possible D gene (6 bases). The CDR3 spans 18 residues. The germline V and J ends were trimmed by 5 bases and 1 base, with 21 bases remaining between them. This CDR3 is CASSPPLGGEASYNEQFF. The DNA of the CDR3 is TGTGCCAGCAGTCCTCCTCTTGGGGGCGAAGCTTCCTACAATGAGCAGTTCTTC.

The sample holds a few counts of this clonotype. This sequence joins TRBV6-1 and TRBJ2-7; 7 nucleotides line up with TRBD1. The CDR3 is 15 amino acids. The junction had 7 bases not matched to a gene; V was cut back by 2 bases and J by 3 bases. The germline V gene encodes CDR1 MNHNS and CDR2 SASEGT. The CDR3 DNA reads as TGTGCCAGCAGTGAATACACAGGGGTGGTCTACGAGCAGTACTTC. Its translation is CASSEYTGVVYEQYF.

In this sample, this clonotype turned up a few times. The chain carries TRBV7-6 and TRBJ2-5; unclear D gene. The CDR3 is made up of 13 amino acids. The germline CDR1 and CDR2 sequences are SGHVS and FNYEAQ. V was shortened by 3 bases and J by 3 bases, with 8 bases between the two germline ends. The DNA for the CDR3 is TGTGCCAGCAGCTTCGACTTGGAAGAGACCCAGTACTTC. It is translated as CASSFDLEETQYF.

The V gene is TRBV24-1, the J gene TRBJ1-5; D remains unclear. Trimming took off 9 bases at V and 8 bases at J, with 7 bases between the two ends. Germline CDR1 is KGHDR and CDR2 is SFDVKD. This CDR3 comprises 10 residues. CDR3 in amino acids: CATRREPQHF. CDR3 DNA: TGTGCCACCCGTCGAGAGCCCCAGCATTTT.

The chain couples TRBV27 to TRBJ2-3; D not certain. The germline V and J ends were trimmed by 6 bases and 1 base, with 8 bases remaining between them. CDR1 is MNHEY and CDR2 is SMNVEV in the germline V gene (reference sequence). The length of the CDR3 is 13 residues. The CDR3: CASRLEGTDTQYF. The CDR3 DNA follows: TGTGCCAGCAGACTTGAAGGCACAGATACGCAGTATTTT.

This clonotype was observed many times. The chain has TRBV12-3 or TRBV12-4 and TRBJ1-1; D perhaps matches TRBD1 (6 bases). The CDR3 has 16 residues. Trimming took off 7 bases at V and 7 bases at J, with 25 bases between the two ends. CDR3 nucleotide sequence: TGTGCCAGCAAGCACTGGGCAGGGGAGAAACATAGTGAAGCTTTCTTT. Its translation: CASKHWAGEKHSEAFF.

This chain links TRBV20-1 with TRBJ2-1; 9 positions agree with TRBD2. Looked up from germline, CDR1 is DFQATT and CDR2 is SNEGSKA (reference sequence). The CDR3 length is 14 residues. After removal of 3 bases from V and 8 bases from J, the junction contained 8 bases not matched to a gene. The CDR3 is CSARRGGMLDEQFF. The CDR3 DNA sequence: TGCAGTGCTAGGCGGGGGGGCATGTTAGATGAGCAGTTCTTC.

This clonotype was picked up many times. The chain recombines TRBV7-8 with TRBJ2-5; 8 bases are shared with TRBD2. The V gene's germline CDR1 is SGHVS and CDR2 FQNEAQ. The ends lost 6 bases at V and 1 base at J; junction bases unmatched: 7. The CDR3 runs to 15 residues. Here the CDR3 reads CASRLGLGSQETQYF. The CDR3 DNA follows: TGTGCCAGCAGGTTGGGACTAGGTTCCCAAGAGACCCAGTACTTC.

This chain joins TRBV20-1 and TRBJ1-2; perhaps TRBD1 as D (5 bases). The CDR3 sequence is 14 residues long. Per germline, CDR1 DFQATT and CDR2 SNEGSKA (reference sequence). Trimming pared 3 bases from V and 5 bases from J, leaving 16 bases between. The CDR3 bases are TGCAGTGCTAGGCGGACACTGCAATTATATGGCTACACCTTC. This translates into CSARRTLQLYGYTF.

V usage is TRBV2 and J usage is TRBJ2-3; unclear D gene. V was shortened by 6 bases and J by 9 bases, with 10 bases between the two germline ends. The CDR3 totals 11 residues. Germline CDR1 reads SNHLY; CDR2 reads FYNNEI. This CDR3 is CASRPPETQYF. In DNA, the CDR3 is TGTGCCAGCAGACCGCCGGAGACGCAGTATTTT.

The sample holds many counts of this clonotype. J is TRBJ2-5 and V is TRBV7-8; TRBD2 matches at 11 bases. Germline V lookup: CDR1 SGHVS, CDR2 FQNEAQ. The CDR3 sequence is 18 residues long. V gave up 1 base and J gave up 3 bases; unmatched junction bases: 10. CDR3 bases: TGTGCCAGCAGCTTAGTGGTTGGTTCTAGCGGGGGGAAAGAGACCCAGTACTTC. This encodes CASSLVVGSSGGKETQYF.

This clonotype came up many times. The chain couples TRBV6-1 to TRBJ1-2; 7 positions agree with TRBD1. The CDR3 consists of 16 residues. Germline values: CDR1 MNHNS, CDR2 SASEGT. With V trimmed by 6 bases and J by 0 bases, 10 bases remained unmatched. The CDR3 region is CASSQDWDRANYGYTF. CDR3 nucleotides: TGTGCCAGCAGCCAAGACTGGGACAGAGCTAACTATGGCTACACCTTC.

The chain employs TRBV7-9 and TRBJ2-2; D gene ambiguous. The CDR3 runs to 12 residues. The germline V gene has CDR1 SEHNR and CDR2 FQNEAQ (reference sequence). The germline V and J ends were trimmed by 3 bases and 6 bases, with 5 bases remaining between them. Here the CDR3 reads CASSFSAGELFF. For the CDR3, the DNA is TGTGCCAGCAGCTTCAGCGCCGGGGAGCTGTTTTTT. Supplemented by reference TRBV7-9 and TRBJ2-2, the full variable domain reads DTGVSQNPRHKITKRGQNVTFRCDPISEHNRLYWYRQTLGQGPEFLTYFQNEAQLEKSRLLSDRFSAERPKGSFSTLEIQRTEQGDSAMYLCASSFSAGELFFGEGSRLTVL.

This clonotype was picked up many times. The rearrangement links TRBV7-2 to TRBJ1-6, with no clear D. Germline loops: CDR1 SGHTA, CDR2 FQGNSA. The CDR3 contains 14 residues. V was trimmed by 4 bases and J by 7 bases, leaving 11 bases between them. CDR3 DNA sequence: TGTGCCAGCAGCTCTTCGAGGTTCAATTCACCCCTCCACTTT. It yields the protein CASSSSRFNSPLHF.

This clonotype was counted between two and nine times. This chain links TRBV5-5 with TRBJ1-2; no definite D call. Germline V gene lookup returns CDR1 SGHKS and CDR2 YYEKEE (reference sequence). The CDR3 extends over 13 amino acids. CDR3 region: CAKNPPFITPNTF. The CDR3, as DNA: TGTGCGAAAAACCCCCCTTTTATCACTCCGAACACCTTC.

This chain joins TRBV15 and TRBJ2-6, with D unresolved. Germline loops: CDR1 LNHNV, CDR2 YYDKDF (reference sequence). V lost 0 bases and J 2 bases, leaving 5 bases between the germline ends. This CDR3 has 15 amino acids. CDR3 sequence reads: CATSRDRPGANVLTF. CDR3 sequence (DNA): TGTGCCACCAGCAGAGACAGACCTGGGGCCAACGTCCTGACTTTC.